The TCR beta chain under discussion was sequenced for a study of CD8 T cells in Susac syndrome. With random hexamers, reverse transcription was performed on roughly 0.5 to 1 ug of RNA. Coverage of TCR beta CDR3 amplification by immunoSEQ multiplex PCR extended to 54 Vbeta and 13 Jbeta. TCRdb reprocessed the immunoSEQ multiplex PCR reads via MiXCR and lists one record per CDR3 protein. Of about 300,000 distinct CDR3 sequences listed, roughly 81% are singletons. V was clipped by 6 bases and J by 4 bases, with 13 bases between them. The CDR3 is 14 amino acids. This chain joins TRBV12-3 or TRBV12-4 and TRBJ1-5; D ambiguous. The sample comprised CD8+ T cells from PBMCs. This TCR came from a human donor with multiple sclerosis. The CDR3 is CASRELEKNQPQHF. The CDR3 DNA follows: TGTGCCAGCAGGGAATTGGAAAAAAATCAGCCCCAGCATTTT.